This is a list of T cell receptor beta chains from one sample in a study of T cells in Graves' hyperthyroidism and ophthalmopathy. TCRdb passed the multiplex PCR reads through MiXCR, listing each CDR3 protein once. The profile covers hundreds of thousands of distinct CDR3 sequences, with 40% to 55% appearing a single time and roughly 8.2% taken by the ten largest. The specimen sequenced was peripheral blood or thyroid tissue (not recorded which). These receptors came from a woman under 30 with Graves' hyperthyroidism. The CDR3 runs from the conserved cysteine through the conserved F or W. A D gene is named only where the DNA matches it firmly. Clone sizes are given selectively: once, few, many, or a class where the clone is expanded.

d_gene: NA
v_gene: TRBV7-2
j_gene: TRBJ1-2
abundance: few
CDR3aa: CASSLHGAIGYTF
CDR3nt: TGTGCCAGCAGCCTACACGGGGCCATTGGCTACACCTTC

d_gene: TRBD1
v_gene: TRBV7-9
j_gene: TRBJ1-2
abundance: many
CDR3aa: CASSPATGGYGYTF
CDR3nt: TGTGCCAGCAGCCCGGCGACAGGGGGCTATGGCTACACCTTC

d_gene: NA
v_gene: TRBV6-1
j_gene: TRBJ2-1
abundance: NA
CDR3aa: CASTQVREQFF
CDR3nt: TGTGCCAGCACTCAAGTGCGCGAGCAGTTCTTC

d_gene: NA
v_gene: TRBV10-3
j_gene: TRBJ1-2
abundance: NA
CDR3aa: CAISDPDSPNYGYTF
CDR3nt: TGTGCCATCAGTGACCCTGACAGTCCTAACTATGGCTACACCTTC

d_gene: TRBD1
v_gene: TRBV7-3
j_gene: TRBJ1-1
abundance: NA
CDR3aa: CASSYSHRQGDEGTEAFF
CDR3nt: TGTGCCAGCAGCTACTCTCACCGACAGGGGGACGAAGGCACTGAAGCTTTCTTT

d_gene: NA
v_gene: TRBV24-1
j_gene: TRBJ2-5
abundance: many
CDR3aa: CATRDRRETQYF
CDR3nt: TGTGCCACCAGGGACCGGCGGGAGACCCAGTACTTC

d_gene: NA
v_gene: TRBV7-2
j_gene: TRBJ1-5
abundance: few
CDR3aa: CASSLFVSPSQPQHF
CDR3nt: TGTGCCAGCAGCTTATTTGTAAGTCCGTCTCAGCCCCAGCATTTT

d_gene: TRBD1
v_gene: TRBV12-5
j_gene: TRBJ1-1
abundance: once
CDR3aa: CASGTREGAANTEAFF
CDR3nt: TGTGCTAGTGGTACCAGAGAGGGGGCCGCGAACACTGAAGCTTTCTTT

d_gene: NA
v_gene: TRBV7-9
j_gene: TRBJ1-2
abundance: NA
CDR3aa: CACYGYTF
CDR3nt: TGTGCCTGCTATGGCTACACCTTC

d_gene: TRBD2
v_gene: TRBV10-3
j_gene: TRBJ2-7
abundance: many
CDR3aa: CAIEEASGRVRTYEQYF
CDR3nt: TGTGCCATTGAAGAGGCTAGCGGGAGAGTGAGGACCTACGAGCAGTACTTC

d_gene: TRBD2
v_gene: TRBV11-2
j_gene: TRBJ2-7
abundance: NA
CDR3aa: CASRRRGGNEQYF
CDR3nt: TGTGCCAGCAGAAGGCGGGGGGGCAACGAGCAGTACTTC

d_gene: TRBD2
v_gene: TRBV2
j_gene: TRBJ2-5
abundance: many
CDR3aa: CASSVVAGEETQYF
CDR3nt: TGTGCCAGCAGTGTCGTAGCGGGAGAGGAGACCCAGTACTTC

d_gene: NA
v_gene: TRBV4-3
j_gene: TRBJ1-4
abundance: NA
CDR3aa: CASSRGDGGEKLFF
CDR3nt: TGCGCCAGCAGCCGGGGGGACGGAGGTGAAAAACTGTTTTTT

d_gene: TRBD1
v_gene: TRBV7-2
j_gene: TRBJ1-2
abundance: many
CDR3aa: CASSSLGQATNYGYTF
CDR3nt: TGTGCCAGCAGCTCCCTGGGACAGGCTACTAACTATGGCTACACCTTC

d_gene: NA
v_gene: TRBV6-5
j_gene: TRBJ1-6
abundance: many
CDR3aa: CASSYPGQSPLHF
CDR3nt: TGTGCCAGCAGTTACCCCGGACAGTCACCCCTCCACTTT

d_gene: NA
v_gene: TRBV20-1
j_gene: TRBJ2-2
abundance: NA
CDR3aa: CSASIPGAPGELFF
CDR3nt: TGCAGTGCTAGCATCCCCGGGGCGCCCGGGGAGCTGTTTTTT